Below are 23 T cell receptor beta chains sequenced from a single sample in a study of Graves' ophthalmopathy and Graves' hyperthyroidism. Amplification of the TCR beta CDR3 regions used RNA transcripts (as template). Investigators did first-round RT-PCR with HTBI primers, then second-round multiplex PCR. TCRdb processed the multiplex PCR reads anew with MiXCR; each CDR3 protein has one entry. The sample records about 210,000 distinct CDR3 sequences, roughly 27% being singletons. Source material: peripheral blood. The receptors come from a man aged 45-65 years with Graves' ophthalmopathy.

Ten or more counts support this clonotype. An end of the junction does not agree with germline; a read error may underlie this. The chain is built from TRBV7-9 and TRBJ2-5; 7 nucleotides align to TRBD1. The germline V gene encodes CDR1 SEHNR and CDR2 FQNEAQ (reference sequence). The CDR3 sequence is 13 residues long. This CDR3 reads CACSWDSEETQYF. For the CDR3, the DNA is TGTGCCTGCAGCTGGGACAGTGAAGAGACCCAGTACTTC.

This clonotype was seen at least ten times. The chain employs TRBV4-1 and TRBJ1-5; D is unresolved. Germline V lookup: CDR1 MGHRA, CDR2 YSYEKL. There are 13 residues in the CDR3. Between the trimmed V and J ends, which lost 0 bases and 5 bases, there was a span of 5 bases. The CDR3 loop reads CASSQEGYQPQHF. For the CDR3, the DNA is TGCGCCAGCAGCCAAGAAGGTTATCAGCCCCAGCATTTT.

The chain has TRBV20-1 and TRBJ2-7; TRBD2 is a possible D gene (6 bases). The CDR3 contains 14 residues. Trimming took off 5 bases at V and 0 bases at J, with 14 bases between the two ends. Germline assignment: CDR1 DFQATT and CDR2 SNEGSKA (reference sequence). CDR3 nucleotide sequence: TGCAGTGCTTTGTCGGACGGGAGCTCCTACGAGCAGTACTTC. This encodes CSALSDGSSYEQYF.

This clonotype showed up many times. The chain links TRBV7-9 to TRBJ2-2; a weak D match, TRBD1 (7 bases). The V end lost 5 bases, the J end lost 7 bases, and 17 bases lay between the germline ends. This CDR3 has 15 residues. From germline, CDR1 is SEHNR and CDR2 FQNEAQ (reference sequence). CDR3 nucleotide sequence: TGTGCCAGCAGCGCACGACAGGGAGGTATCGGGGAGCTGTTTTTT. Residues: CASSARQGGIGELFF.

The chain has TRBV6-1 and TRBJ1-2; D is uncertain. V lost 1 base, J lost 4 bases, and 13 bases lay in between. Germline CDR1 is MNHNS and CDR2 is SASEGT. The CDR3 contains 15 residues. For the CDR3, the DNA is TGTGCCAGCAGTGAAGATATAGGTCGGCCCTATGGCTACACCTTC. It specifies CASSEDIGRPYGYTF.

This clonotype was observed a single time. The chain is built from TRBV28 and TRBJ2-7; TRBD1 is a possible D gene (6 bases). Germline V gene data show CDR1 as MDHEN and CDR2 as SYDVKM. This CDR3 is built from 14 residues. V lost 4 bases to trimming and J lost 3 bases, with 13 bases between them. The CDR3 nucleotides read TGTGCCAGCAGTTCCCGGGACATTTACTACGAGCAGTACTTC. It codes for CASSSRDIYYEQYF.

This clonotype was counted at least ten times. V is TRBV27 and J is TRBJ2-7, with 13 bases that match TRBD2. Germline CDR1 reads MNHEY; CDR2 reads SMNVEV (reference sequence). Trimming removed 8 bases from V and 2 bases from J; junction bases left unmatched: 9. The CDR3 has 16 amino acids. This CDR3 reads CASGRLAGGITYEQYF. In DNA, the CDR3 is TGTGCCAGCGGGCGACTAGCGGGAGGCATCACCTACGAGCAGTACTTC.

In its sample, this clonotype was seen many times. The gene calls are TRBV6-5 and TRBJ2-5; TRBD2 is a possible D gene (5 bases). The CDR3 is made up of 14 amino acids. Trimming shortened V by 5 bases and J by 1 base, and 11 bases separated the two germline ends. Germline V CDR1 and CDR2: MNHEY, SVGAGI. The chain's CDR3 is CASSPTRGQETQYF. The CDR3 bases are TGTGCCAGCAGTCCCACCCGGGGCCAAGAGACCCAGTACTTC.

In its sample, this clonotype was seen many times. The chain combines TRBV28 with TRBJ1-2, with D maybe TRBD1 (6 bases). The CDR3 has 14 amino acids. Trimming left V 4 bases short and J 0 bases short, with 9 bases between. CDR1 and CDR2 (germline): MDHEN, SYDVKM. This chain's CDR3 is CASSSGTTNYGYTF. As DNA, the CDR3 is TGTGCCAGCAGTTCCGGGACAACTAACTATGGCTACACCTTC.

This chain links TRBV6-5 with TRBJ1-1; D is unclear. The V gene's germline CDR1 is MNHEY and CDR2 SVGAGI. This CDR3 has 16 residues. Trimming shortened V by 0 bases and J by 0 bases, and 11 bases separated the two germline ends. The CDR3 spells CASSYSTTRVNTEAFF. CDR3 sequence (DNA): TGTGCCAGCAGTTACTCGACGACCCGGGTGAACACTGAAGCTTTCTTT.

This clonotype showed up many times. This chain joins TRBV4-1 and TRBJ1-2, with a tentative D call TRBD1 (6 bases). CDR3 length equals 14 residues. Trimming removed 2 bases from V and 6 bases from J, with 13 bases in between. Germline assignment: CDR1 MGHRA and CDR2 YSYEKL. CDR3 residues: CASSQSQQGNGYTF. CDR3 nucleotides: TGCGCCAGCAGCCAATCTCAGCAGGGGAATGGCTACACCTTC.

This clonotype has at least ten counts. At one of its ends the junction is not consistent with the germline gene, which may arise from a read error. The genes are TRBV7-3 and TRBJ1-1, with D unclear. CDR1 and CDR2 from the germline V gene are SGHTA and FQGTGA. The CDR3 covers 14 residues. The CDR3 loop reads CASNSGAGNAEAFF. CDR3 DNA: TGTGCCAGCAATTCAGGCGCGGGGAACGCTGAAGCTTTCTTT.

This clonotype was counted at least ten times. This chain uses TRBV6-1 with TRBJ2-5; D remains ambiguous. V lost 2 bases and J 3 bases, leaving 25 bases between the germline ends. The germline CDR1 and CDR2 sequences are MNHNS and SASEGT. The CDR3 is made up of 19 amino acids. CDR3 sequence (DNA): TGTGCCAGCAGTGAATACCAGGAGTTTTTAGGGATCTCTGAAGAGACCCAGTACTTC. Its translation is CASSEYQEFLGISEETQYF.

The chain links TRBV19 to TRBJ1-3; D is possibly TRBD1 (5 bases). The length of the CDR3 is 13 residues. With 9 bases removed from V and 8 bases from J, the gap between germline ends came to 17 bases. Looked up from germline, CDR1 is LNHDA and CDR2 is SQIVND (reference sequence). The CDR3 coding sequence is TGTGCCAGCAGTTCAGGGATCCCGGACACCATATATTTT. Residues: CASSSGIPDTIYF.

This clonotype was observed many times. The chain employs TRBV6-4 and TRBJ1-1; 10 bases align to TRBD1. The V segment lost 2 bases and the J segment 1 base; nucleotides outside the gene matches: 7. Germline loops: CDR1 MRHNA, CDR2 SNTAGT. The CDR3 spans 17 residues. CDR3 sequence (DNA): TGTGCCAGCAGTGACAAGGGGACAGGGGATTGGAACACTGAAGCTTTCTTT. It encodes CASSDKGTGDWNTEAFF.

In this sample, this clonotype turned up many times. This sequence joins TRBV28 and TRBJ1-1; 7 bases are a match to TRBD1. V was clipped by 8 bases and J by 1 base; unmatched bases: 4. The CDR3 is 13 residues long. The germline CDR1 and CDR2 sequences are MDHEN and SYDVKM. In DNA form, the CDR3 reads TGTGCCAGCCGACAGGGTGCGAACACTGAAGCTTTCTTT. It is translated as CASRQGANTEAFF.

The chain links TRBV6-1 to TRBJ1-1; no firm D call. There are 15 residues in the CDR3. V was cut by 8 bases and J by 1 base, with 17 bases left in between. The germline V gene has CDR1 MNHNS and CDR2 SASEGT. CDR3 loop: CASQDSYPKNTEAFF. CDR3 DNA: TGTGCCAGCCAGGATTCTTACCCCAAGAACACTGAAGCTTTCTTT.

The chain joins TRBV6-2 or TRBV6-3 to TRBJ1-5; weak D call: TRBD1 (5 bases). The CDR3 covers 15 residues. V lost 2 bases to trimming and J lost 0 bases, with 8 bases between them. Looked up from germline, CDR1 is MNHEY and CDR2 is SVGEGT. CDR3 in DNA: TGTGCCAGCAGTTACCTCGACAGTAGCAATCAGCCCCAGCATTTT. Residues: CASSYLDSSNQPQHF.

This clonotype was counted many times. CDR3 in DNA: TGCGCCAGCAGCTTGGTTGGAAATAATTCACCCCTCCACTTT. Its translation is CASSLVGNNSPLHF. This chain connects TRBV5-1 to TRBJ1-6; D is uncertain. The germline CDR1 and CDR2 sequences are SGHRS and YFSETQ. The CDR3 is 14 amino acids. V lost 0 bases and J lost 5, with 6 bases in between.

This clonotype was recorded many times. V usage is TRBV12-3 or TRBV12-4 and J usage is TRBJ1-1, with a possible D match to TRBD1 (6 bases). CDR3 length: 21 residues. Trimming removed 3 bases at V and 4 bases at J, with 33 bases between. The CDR3 bases are TGTGCCAGCAGTTTCGTCGACAGGTTTGGAGGGTTGGTGTATAGGATCACTGAAGCTTTCTTT. It encodes CASSFVDRFGGLVYRITEAFF.

The chain has TRBV7-8 and TRBJ2-7; D gene unclear. Germline CDR1 SGHVS, CDR2 FQNEAQ. This CDR3 contains 17 residues. Trimming removed 1 base at V and 3 bases at J, with 19 bases between. The CDR3 DNA follows: TGTGCCAGCAGCTTAGAGAAACGACCAAAAACAGACTACGAGCAGTACTTC. Amino acids: CASSLEKRPKTDYEQYF.

The rearrangement uses TRBV25-1 and TRBJ1-1; maybe TRBD1 (6 bases). The CDR3 totals 15 residues. V was trimmed by 4 bases and J by 2 bases, leaving 14 bases between them. Germline loops: CDR1 MGHDK, CDR2 SYGVNS. Here the CDR3 DNA reads TGTGCCAGCAGTGCGGGAGGGGGGGCAAACACTGAAGCTTTCTTT. Its protein is CASSAGGGANTEAFF.

This clonotype was seen many times. The chain recombines TRBV6-6 with TRBJ1-1; 7 positions agree with TRBD1. V lost 0 bases to trimming and J lost 5 bases; unmatched junction nucleotides: 9. The CDR3 loop spans 16 amino acids. Germline CDR1 and CDR2: MNHNY and SVGAGI (reference sequence). The CDR3 protein is CASSYSLNIRGTEAFF. Here the CDR3 DNA reads TGTGCCAGCAGTTACTCGCTAAATATCAGGGGGACTGAAGCTTTCTTT.